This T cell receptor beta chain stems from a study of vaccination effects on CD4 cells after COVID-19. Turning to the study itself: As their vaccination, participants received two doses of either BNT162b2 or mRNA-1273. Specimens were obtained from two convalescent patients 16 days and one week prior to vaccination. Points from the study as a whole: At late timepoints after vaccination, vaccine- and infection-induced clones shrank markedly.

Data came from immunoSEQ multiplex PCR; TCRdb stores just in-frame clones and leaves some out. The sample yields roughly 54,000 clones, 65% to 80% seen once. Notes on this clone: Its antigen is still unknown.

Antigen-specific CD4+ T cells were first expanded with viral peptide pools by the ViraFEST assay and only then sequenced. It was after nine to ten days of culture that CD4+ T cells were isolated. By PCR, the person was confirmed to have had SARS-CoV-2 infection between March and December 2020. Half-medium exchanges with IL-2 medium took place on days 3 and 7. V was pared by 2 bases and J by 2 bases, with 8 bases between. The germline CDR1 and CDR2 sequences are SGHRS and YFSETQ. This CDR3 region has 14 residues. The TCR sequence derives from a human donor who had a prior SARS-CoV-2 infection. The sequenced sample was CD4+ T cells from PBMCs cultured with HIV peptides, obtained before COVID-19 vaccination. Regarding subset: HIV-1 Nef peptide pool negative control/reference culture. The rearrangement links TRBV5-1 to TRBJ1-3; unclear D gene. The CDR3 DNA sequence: TGCGCCAGCAGCTTCGAGGGTCCTGGAAACACCATATATTTT. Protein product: CASSFEGPGNTIYF.